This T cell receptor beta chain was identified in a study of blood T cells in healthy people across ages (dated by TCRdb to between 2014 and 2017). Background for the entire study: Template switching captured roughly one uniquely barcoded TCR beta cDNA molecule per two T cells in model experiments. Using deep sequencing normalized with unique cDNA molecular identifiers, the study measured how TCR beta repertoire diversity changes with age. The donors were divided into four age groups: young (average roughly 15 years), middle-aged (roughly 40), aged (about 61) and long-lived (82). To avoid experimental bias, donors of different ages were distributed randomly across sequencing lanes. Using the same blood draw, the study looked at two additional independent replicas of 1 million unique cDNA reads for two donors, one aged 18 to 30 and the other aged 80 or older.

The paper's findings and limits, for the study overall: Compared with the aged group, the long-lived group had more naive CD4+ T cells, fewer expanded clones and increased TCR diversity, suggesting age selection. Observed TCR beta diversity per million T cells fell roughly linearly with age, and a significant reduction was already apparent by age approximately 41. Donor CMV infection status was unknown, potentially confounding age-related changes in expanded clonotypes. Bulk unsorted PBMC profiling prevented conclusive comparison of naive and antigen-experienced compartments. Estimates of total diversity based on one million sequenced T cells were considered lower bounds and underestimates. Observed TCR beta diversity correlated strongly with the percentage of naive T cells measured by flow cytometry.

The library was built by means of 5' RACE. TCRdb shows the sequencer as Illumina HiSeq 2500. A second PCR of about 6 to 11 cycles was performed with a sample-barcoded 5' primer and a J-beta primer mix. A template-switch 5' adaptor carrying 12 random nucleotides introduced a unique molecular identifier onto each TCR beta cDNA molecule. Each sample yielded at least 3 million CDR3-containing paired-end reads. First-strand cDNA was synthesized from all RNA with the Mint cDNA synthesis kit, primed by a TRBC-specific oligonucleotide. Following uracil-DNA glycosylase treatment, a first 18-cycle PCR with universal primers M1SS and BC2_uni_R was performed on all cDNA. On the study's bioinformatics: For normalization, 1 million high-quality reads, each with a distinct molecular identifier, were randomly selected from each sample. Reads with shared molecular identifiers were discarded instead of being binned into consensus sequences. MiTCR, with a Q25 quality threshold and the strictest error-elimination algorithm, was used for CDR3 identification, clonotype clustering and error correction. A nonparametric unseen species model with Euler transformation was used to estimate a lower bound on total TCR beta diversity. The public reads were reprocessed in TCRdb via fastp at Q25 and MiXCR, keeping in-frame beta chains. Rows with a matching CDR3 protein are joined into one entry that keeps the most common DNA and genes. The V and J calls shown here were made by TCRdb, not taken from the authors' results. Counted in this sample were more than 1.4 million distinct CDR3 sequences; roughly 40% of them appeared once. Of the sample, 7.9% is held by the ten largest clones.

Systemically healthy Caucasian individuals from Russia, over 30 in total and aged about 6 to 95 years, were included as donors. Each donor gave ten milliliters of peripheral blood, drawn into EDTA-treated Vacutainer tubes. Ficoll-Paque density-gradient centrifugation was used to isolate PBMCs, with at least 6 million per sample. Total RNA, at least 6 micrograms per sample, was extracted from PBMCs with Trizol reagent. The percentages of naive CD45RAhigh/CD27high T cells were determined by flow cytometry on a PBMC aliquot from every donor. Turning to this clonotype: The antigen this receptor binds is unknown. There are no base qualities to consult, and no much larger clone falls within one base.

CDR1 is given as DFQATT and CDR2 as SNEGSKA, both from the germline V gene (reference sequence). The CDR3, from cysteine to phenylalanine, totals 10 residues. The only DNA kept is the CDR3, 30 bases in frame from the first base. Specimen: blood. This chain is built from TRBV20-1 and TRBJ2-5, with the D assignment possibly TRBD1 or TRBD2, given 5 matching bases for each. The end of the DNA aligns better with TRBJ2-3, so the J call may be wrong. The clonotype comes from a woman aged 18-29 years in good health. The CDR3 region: CSAPRETQYF. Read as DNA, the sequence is TGCAGTGCTCCCAGGGAGACGCAGTATTTT.